The sequence of this T cell receptor beta chain was determined in a study of immune evolution from preneoplasia to lung adenocarcinoma. Study observations and caveats: Later-stage lesions appeared to have more T cells, more diversity, less clonality.

Between the mid-2010s and the late 2010s, patients underwent resection in Japan or China. CDR3 length equals 15 residues. From germline, CDR1 is SGHAT and CDR2 FQDESV (reference sequence). With 5 bases clipped from V and 4 bases from J, the junction kept 9 bases outside the gene matches. Comment on this clone: Its target is unknown.

Sequencing used immunoSEQ multiplex PCR; TCRdb keeps in-frame clones, though not all of them. Of about 4,900 clones listed, roughly 79% are singletons. The TCR sequence derives from a donor aged 70 or older with lung adenocarcinoma. The source material was FFPE adjacent normal lung tissue. The chain couples TRBV11-1 to TRBJ1-2; TRBD1 matches 8 bases. The CDR3 coding sequence is TGTGCCAGCAGCCCTGACAGGGGACGGGGCTATGGCTACACCTTC. It codes for CASSPDRGRGYGYTF.